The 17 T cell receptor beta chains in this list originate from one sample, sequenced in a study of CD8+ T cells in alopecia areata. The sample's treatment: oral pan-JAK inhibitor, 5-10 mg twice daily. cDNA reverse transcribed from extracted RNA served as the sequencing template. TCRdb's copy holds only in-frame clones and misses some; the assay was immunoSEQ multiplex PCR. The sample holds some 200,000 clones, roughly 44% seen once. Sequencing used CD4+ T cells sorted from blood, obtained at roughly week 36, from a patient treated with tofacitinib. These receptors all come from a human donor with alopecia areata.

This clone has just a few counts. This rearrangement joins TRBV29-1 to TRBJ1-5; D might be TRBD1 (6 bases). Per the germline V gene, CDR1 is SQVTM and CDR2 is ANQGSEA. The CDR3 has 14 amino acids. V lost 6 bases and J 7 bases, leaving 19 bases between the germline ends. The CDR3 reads CSVAWGQGGQPQHF. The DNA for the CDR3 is TGCAGCGTCGCCTGGGGGCAGGGCGGGCAGCCCCAGCATTTT.

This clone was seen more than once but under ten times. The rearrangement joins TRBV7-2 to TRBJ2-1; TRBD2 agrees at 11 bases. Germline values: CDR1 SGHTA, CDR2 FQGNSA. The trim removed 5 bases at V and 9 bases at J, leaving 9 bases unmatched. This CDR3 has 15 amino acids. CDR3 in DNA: TGTGCCAGCAGCCGTATAGCGGGAGGGCGGGGTGAGCAGTTCTTC. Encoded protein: CASSRIAGGRGEQFF.

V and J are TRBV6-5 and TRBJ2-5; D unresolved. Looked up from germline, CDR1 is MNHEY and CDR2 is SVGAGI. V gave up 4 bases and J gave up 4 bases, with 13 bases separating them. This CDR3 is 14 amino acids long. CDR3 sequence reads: CASSSFGSGETQYF. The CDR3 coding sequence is TGTGCCAGCAGTTCTTTTGGGTCAGGAGAGACCCAGTACTTC.

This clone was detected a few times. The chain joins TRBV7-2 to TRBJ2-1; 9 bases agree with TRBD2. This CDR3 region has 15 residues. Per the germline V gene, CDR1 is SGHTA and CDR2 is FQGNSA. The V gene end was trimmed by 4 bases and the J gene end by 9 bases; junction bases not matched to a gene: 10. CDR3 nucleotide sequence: TGTGCCAGCAGCTCTCGACTAGCGGAGAGGGGTGAGCAGTTCTTC. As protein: CASSSRLAERGEQFF.

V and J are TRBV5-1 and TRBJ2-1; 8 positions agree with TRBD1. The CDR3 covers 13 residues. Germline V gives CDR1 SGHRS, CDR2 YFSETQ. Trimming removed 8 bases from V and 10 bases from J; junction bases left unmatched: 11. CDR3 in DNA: TGCGCCAGTTTGCCCGGGACAGGCTCCGAGCAGTTCTTC. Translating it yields CASLPGTGSEQFF.

CDR3 residues: CASSRDVSYNEQFF. The CDR3 bases are TGTGCCAGCAGCCGGGACGTCTCCTACAATGAGCAGTTCTTC. The rearrangement joins TRBV7-2 to TRBJ2-1; tentatively, D is TRBD1 or TRBD2 (5 bases each). Germline lookup yields CDR1 SGHTA and CDR2 FQGNSA. CDR3 size: 14 residues. Trimming shortened V by 5 bases and J by 0 bases, and 8 bases separated the two germline ends.

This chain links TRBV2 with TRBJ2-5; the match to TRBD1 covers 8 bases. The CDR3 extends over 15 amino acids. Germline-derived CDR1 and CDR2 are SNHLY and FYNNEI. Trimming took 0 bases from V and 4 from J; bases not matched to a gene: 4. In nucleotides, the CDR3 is TGTGCCAGCAGTGAAGCGCAGGGGGCGATAGAGACCCAGTACTTC. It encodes CASSEAQGAIETQYF.

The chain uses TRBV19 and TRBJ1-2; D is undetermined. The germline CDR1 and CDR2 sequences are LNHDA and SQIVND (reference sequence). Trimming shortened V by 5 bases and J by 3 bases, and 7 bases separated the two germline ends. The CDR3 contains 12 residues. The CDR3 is CASSLLDYGYTF. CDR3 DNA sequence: TGTGCCAGTAGTTTACTTGACTATGGCTACACCTTC.

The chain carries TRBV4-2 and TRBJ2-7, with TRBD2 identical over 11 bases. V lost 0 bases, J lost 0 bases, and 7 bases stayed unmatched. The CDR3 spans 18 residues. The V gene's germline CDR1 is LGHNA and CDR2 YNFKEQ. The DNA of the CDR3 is TGTGCCAGCAGCCAAGACCTAGCGGGAGGCCACAGCTCCTACGAGCAGTACTTC. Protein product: CASSQDLAGGHSSYEQYF.

DNA of the CDR3: TGTGCCAGCAGCTTATCACAGGGCATCCGCCAGCCCCAGCATTTT. This sequence encodes CASSLSQGIRQPQHF. This chain uses TRBV7-2 with TRBJ1-5; maybe TRBD1 (6 bases). Trimming stripped 2 bases from V and 7 bases from J, with 15 bases between. CDR3 size: 15 residues. Germline loops: CDR1 SGHTA, CDR2 FQGNSA. The whole variable domain, filled in from reference TRBV7-2 and TRBJ1-5, reads GAGVSQSPSNKVTEKGKDVELRCDPISGHTALYWYRQSLGQGLEFLIYFQGNSAPDKSGLPSDRFSAERTGGSVSTLTIQRTQQEDSAVYLCASSLSQGIRQPQHFGDGTRLSIL.

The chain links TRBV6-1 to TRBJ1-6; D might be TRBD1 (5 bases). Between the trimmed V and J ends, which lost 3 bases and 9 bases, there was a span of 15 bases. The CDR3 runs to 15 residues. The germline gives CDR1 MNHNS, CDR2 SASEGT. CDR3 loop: CASSESRAGGSPLHF. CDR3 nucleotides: TGTGCCAGCAGTGAGTCCAGGGCGGGAGGTTCACCCCTCCACTTT.

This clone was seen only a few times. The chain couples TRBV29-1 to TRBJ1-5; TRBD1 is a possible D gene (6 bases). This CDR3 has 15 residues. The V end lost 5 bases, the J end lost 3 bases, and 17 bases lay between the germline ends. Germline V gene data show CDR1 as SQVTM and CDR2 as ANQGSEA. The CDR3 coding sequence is TGCAGCGTTCAAACGGCAGGGGCTTTCAATCAGCCCCAGCATTTT. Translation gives CSVQTAGAFNQPQHF.

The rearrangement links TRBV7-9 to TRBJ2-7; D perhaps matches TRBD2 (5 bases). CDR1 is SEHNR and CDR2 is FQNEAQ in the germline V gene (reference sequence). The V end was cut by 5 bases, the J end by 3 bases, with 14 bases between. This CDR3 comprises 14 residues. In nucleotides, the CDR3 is TGTGCCAGCAGCCCGTCCGGCGGGCTCTACGAGCAGTACTTC. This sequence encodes CASSPSGGLYEQYF.

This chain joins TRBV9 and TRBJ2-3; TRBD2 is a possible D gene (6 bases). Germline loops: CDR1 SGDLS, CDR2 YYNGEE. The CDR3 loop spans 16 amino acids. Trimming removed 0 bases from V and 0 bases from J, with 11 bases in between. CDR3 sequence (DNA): TGTGCCAGCAGCGTAGTAGGGGCGGGGAGCACAGATACGCAGTATTTT. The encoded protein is CASSVVGAGSTDTQYF.

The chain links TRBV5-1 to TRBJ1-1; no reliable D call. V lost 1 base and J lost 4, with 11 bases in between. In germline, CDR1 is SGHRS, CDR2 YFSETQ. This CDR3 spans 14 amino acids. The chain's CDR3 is CASSLSQPGTEAFF. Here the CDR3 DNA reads TGCGCCAGCAGCTTGTCTCAACCGGGCACTGAAGCTTTCTTT. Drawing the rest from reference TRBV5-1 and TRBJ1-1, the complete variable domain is KAGVTQTPRYLIKTRGQQVTLSCSPISGHRSVSWYQQTPGQGLQFLFEYFSETQRNKGNFPGRFSGRQFSNSRSEMNVSTLELGDSALYLCASSLSQPGTEAFFGQGTRLTVV.

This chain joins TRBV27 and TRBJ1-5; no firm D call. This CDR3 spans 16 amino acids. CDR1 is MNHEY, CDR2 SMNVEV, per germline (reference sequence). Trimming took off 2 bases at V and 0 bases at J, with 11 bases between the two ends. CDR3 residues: CASSLEGRYSNQPQHF. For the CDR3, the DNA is TGTGCCAGCAGTTTAGAGGGAAGGTATAGCAATCAGCCCCAGCATTTT.

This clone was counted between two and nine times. CDR3 protein: CASSSSANSYNEQFF. In DNA, the CDR3 is TGCGCCAGCAGCTCCTCGGCCAACTCCTACAATGAGCAGTTCTTC. V gene TRBV5-1 combines with J gene TRBJ2-1; D remains unclear. The CDR3 length is 15 residues. Germline V gene sequence: CDR1 SGHRS, CDR2 YFSETQ. V was trimmed by 3 bases and J by 0 bases, leaving 10 bases between them.